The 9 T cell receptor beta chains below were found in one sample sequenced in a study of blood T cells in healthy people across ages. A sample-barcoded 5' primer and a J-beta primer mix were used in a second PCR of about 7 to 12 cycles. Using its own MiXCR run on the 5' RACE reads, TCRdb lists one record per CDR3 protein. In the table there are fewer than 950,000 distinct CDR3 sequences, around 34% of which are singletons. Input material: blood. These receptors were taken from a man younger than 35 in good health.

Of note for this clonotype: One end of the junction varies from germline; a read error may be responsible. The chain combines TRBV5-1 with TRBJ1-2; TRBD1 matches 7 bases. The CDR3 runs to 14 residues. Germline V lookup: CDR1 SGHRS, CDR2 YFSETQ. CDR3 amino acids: CTSSPTGPNYGYTF. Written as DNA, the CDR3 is TGCACCAGCAGCCCGACAGGGCCCAACTATGGCTACACCTTC. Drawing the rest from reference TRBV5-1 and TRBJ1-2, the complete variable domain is KAGVTQTPRYLIKTRGQQVTLSCSPISGHRSVSWYQQTPGQGLQFLFEYFSETQRNKGNFPGRFSGRQFSNSRSEMNVSTLELGDSALYLCTSSPTGPNYGYTFGSGTRLTVV.

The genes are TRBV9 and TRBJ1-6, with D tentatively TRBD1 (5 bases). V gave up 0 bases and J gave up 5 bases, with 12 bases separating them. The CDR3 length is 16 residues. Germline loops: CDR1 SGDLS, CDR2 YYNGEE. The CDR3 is CASSVERGLNNSPLHF. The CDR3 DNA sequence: TGTGCCAGCAGCGTAGAGAGGGGCCTCAATAATTCACCCCTCCACTTT.

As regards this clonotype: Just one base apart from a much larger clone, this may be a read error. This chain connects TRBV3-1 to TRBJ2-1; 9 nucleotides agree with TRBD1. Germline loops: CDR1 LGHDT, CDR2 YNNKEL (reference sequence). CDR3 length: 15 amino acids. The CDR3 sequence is CASSPRDRAYNGQFF. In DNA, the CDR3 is TGTGCCAGCAGCCCCCGGGACAGGGCCTACAATGGGCAGTTCTTC.

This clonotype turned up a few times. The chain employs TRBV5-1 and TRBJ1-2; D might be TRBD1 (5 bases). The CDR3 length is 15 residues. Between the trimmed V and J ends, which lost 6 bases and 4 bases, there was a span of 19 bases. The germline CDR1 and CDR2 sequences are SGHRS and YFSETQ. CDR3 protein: CASTRNSDSLYGYTF. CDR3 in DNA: TGCGCCAGCACCAGGAACAGCGACAGCCTCTATGGCTACACCTTC.

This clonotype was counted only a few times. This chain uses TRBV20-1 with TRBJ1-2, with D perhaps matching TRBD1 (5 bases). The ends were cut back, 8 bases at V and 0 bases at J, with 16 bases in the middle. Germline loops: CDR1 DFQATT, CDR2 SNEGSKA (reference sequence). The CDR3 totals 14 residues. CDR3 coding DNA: TGCAGTTACCCGGGGCAGAAAGCTAACTATGGCTACACCTTC. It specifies CSYPGQKANYGYTF.

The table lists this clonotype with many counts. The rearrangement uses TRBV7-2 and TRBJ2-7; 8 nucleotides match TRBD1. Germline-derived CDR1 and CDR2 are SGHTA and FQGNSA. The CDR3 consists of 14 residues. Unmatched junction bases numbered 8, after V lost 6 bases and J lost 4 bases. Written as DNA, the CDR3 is TGTGCCAGCAGGTACTTTGGACAGGGTTACGAGCAGTACTTC. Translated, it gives CASRYFGQGYEQYF.

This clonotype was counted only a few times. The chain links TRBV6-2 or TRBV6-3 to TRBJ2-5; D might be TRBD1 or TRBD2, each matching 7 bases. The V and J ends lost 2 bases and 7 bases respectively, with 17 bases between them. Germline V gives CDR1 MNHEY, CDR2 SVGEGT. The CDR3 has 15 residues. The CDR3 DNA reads TGTGCCAGCAGTTACGGGGCGACAGGGAGGGTGACCCAGTACTTC. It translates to CASSYGATGRVTQYF.

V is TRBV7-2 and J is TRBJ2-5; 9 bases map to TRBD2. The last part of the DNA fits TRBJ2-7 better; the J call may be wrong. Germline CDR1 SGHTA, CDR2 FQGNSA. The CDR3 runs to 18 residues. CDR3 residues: CASSLAPQRGDVTYEQYF. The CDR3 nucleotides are TGTGCCAGCAGCCTCGCACCACAGCGGGGGGACGTAACCTACGAGCAGTACTTC.

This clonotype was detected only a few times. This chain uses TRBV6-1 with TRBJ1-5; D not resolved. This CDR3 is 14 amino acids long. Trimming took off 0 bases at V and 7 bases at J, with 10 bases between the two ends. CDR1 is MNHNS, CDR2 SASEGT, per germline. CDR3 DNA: TGTGCCAGCAGTGAAGCTGACGGGGTGCAGCCCCAGCATTTT. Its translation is CASSEADGVQPQHF.